The present T cell receptor beta chain was sequenced within a study of blood T cell repertoires in COVID-19. Study overall: From the United States, Italy and Spain came samples of acute and convalescent COVID-19. Sources were T cells, B-cell-depleted T cells, or PBMCs; the material itself was cDNA or gDNA.

In the authors' workflow: The assay estimated nucleated cells by amplifying reference gene primers. Sequencing used immunoSEQ multiplex PCR; TCRdb keeps in-frame clones, though not all of them. V, J and clone size were drawn from that table, and D and trimming were deduced from the DNA. The sample has under 170,000 clones; about 86% are singletons. This CDR3 is 13 amino acids long. The V end lost 10 bases, the J end lost 6 bases, and 15 bases lay between the germline ends. The germline CDR1 and CDR2 sequences are KGHDR and SFDVKD. This TCR was sampled from a man aged 65-85 years with acute or convalescent COVID-19. The gene calls are TRBV24-1 and TRBJ2-1; D perhaps matches TRBD2 (5 bases). The material sequenced was peripheral blood. CDR3: CATTEGSGNEQFF. In DNA, the CDR3 is TGTGCCACAACTGAAGGGAGCGGCAATGAGCAGTTCTTC.